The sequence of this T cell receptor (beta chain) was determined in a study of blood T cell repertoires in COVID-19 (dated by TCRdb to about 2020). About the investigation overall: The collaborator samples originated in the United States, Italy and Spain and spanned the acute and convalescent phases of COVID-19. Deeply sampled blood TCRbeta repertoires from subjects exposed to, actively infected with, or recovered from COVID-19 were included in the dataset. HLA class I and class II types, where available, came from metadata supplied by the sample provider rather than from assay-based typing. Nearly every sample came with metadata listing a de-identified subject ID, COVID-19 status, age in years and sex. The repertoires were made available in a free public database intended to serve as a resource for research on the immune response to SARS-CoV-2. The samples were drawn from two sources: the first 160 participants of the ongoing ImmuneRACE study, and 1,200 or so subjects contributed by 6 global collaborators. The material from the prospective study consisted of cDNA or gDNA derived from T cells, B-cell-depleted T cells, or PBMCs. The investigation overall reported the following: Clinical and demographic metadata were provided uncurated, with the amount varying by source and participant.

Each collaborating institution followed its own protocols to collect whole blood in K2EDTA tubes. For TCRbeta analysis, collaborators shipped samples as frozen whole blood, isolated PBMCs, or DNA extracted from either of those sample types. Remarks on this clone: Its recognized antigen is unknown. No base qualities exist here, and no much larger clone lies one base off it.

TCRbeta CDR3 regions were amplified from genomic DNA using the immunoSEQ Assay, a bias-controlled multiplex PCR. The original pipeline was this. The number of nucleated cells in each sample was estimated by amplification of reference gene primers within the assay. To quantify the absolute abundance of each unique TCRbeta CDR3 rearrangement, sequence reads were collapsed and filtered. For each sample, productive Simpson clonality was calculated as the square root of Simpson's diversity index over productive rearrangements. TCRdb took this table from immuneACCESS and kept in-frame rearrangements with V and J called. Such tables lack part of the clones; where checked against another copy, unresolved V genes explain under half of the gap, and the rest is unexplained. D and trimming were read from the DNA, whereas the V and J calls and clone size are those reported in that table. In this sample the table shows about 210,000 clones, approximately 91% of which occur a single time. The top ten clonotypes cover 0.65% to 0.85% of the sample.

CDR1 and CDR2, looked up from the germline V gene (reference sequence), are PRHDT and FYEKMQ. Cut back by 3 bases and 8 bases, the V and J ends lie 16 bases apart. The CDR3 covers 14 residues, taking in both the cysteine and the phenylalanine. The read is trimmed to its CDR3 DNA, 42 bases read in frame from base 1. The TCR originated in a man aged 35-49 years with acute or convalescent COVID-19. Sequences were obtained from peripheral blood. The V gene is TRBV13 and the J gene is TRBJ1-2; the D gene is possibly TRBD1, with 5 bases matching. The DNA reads TGTGCCAGCAGCTTCGGGGGTTCGAGGTACGGCTACACCTTC. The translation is CASSFGGSRYGYTF.